This TCR beta chain originates from a study of identical twins. Study results and limitations: Out-of-frame beta chain sequences displayed weaker excess sharing between twins. Twin pairs' shared out-of-frame alpha sequences were enriched in low generation probability.

Each CDR3 protein gets one entry after TCRdb re-called the 5' RACE reads with MiXCR. The sample shows fewer than 250,000 distinct CDR3 sequences, 6% to 8.5% of them seen only once. CDR1 is SEHNR and CDR2 is FQNEAQ in the germline V gene (reference sequence). This CDR3 is built from 13 residues. Deletions cut 1 base from V and 5 bases from J, with 7 bases between. Every sampled donor was Caucasian and healthy. This clonotype was counted between two and nine times. No antigen is known for it. The same specimen was also included in a second study, on yellow fever vaccine responses in identical twins.

The chain carries TRBV7-9 and TRBJ2-3; D gene unclear. The sequence came from a woman younger than 30 in good health. Sequencing was carried out using CD8+ T cells sorted from blood. The CDR3 region is CASSLGGLDTQYF. In nucleotides, the CDR3 is TGTGCCAGCAGCTTAGGCGGTTTAGATACGCAGTATTTT. Variable domain in full (rest from reference TRBV7-9 and TRBJ2-3): DTGVSQNPRHKITKRGQNVTFRCDPISEHNRLYWYRQTLGQGPEFLTYFQNEAQLEKSRLLSDRFSAERPKGSFSTLEIQRTEQGDSAMYLCASSLGGLDTQYFGPGTRLTVL.